A selection of T cell receptor beta chains follows, all from one sample in a study of chemoradiotherapy in HPV16-positive cancers. Data came from immunoSEQ multiplex PCR; TCRdb stores just in-frame clones and leaves some out. The sample lists about 12,000 clones, 86% seen once, with about 2.8% in the top ten. Specimen: blood, collected from a patient who underwent chemoradiotherapy. These receptors all stem from a human donor with HPV-associated anogenital cancer. Each CDR3 is given with its conserved first and last residue. Not every row has a clone size; where given, it reads once, few, many or a size class.

once	TRBV29-1	TRBJ2-1	CSVDPGINEQFF
-	TRBV5-1	TRBJ1-1	CASSLSWGWVSEAFF
-	TRBV18	TRBJ2-1	CASSPVGTYNEQFF
once	TRBV7-2	TRBJ2-3	CASSLGASWDTQYF
-	TRBV13	TRBJ2-7	CASSLGIPGGLPYEQYF
-	TRBV5-6	TRBJ1-1	CASSHWRDRRTTEAFF
-	TRBV11-2	TRBJ1-2	CASSPWTGNYGYTF
-	TRBV10-1	TRBJ2-1	CASNPDSSYNEQFF
-	TRBV29-1	TRBJ1-5	CSAEDNQPQHF
-	TRBV11-3	TRBJ2-3	CASSPGEGAGTDTQYF
-	TRBV5-1	TRBJ1-1	CASSLTRQLNTEAFF
-	TRBV7-3	TRBJ2-1	CASSFSGDEQFF
-	TRBV29-1	TRBJ2-3	CSVKVLGESTDTQYF
-	TRBV10-2	TRBJ1-6	CASSGGQAHNSPLHF
-	TRBV19	TRBJ2-1	CASHATGGKVGQFF
once	TRBV6-5	TRBJ1-4	CASRTGGGFDEKLFF
-	TRBV10-2	TRBJ1-1	CASRTAGTYTEAFF
-	TRBV29-1	TRBJ2-5	CSVAGTEGETQYF
-	TRBV7-8	TRBJ1-5	CASSLGGRNQPQHF
-	TRBV7-2	TRBJ2-7	CASSSPDRAAYEQYF
-	TRBV4-2	TRBJ1-5	CASSQDKWGTQPQHF
once	TRBV7-3	TRBJ2-5	CASRTGGRAETQYF
-	TRBV4-2	TRBJ2-7	CASSQPSGLSYEQYF
-	TRBV19	TRBJ2-3	CASRRGHLTGTDTQYF
-	TRBV19	TRBJ1-6	CASSMMGPPLHF
-	TRBV14	TRBJ2-3	CASSQVRGFSTDTQYF
-	TRBV27	TRBJ2-7	CASSPGNQQYF
-	TRBV5-4	TRBJ2-7	CASSRGTSYEQYF
once	TRBV7-2	TRBJ2-3	CASSYTDTQYF
once	TRBV11-1	TRBJ2-7	CASSTRTGGINEQYF
-	TRBV30	TRBJ2-7	CAWAGGGYEQYF
-	TRBV7-9	TRBJ2-7	CASSFPAGHNYEQYF
-	TRBV19	TRBJ1-5	CASSIRDSNQPQHF
-	TRBV18	TRBJ2-6	CASSPPAVSGANVLTF
-	TRBV27	TRBJ1-6	CASSSLDSPLHF
-	TRBV28	TRBJ2-5	CASSRGDLETQYF
-	TRBV6-1	TRBJ2-1	CASEGSANYNEQFF
-	TRBV25-1	TRBJ2-6	CASSEAGSSGANVLTF
-	TRBV7-9	TRBJ1-3	CTIETDRGNTIYF
once	TRBV19	TRBJ2-7	CASSVRDNSHEQYF
-	TRBV2	TRBJ2-7	CASSAVDGDHSILSYEQYF
-	TRBV5-1	TRBJ1-2	CASSLSGRGYTF
-	TRBV6-5	TRBJ1-2	CASSYFREAYGYTF